These 24 T cell receptor beta chains originate from one sample sequenced in a study of tumor and adjacent non-tumor tissue in lung cancer (dated by TCRdb to 2016 to 2018). Bulk unsorted tissue served as the source for RNA extraction, and RNA quality was assessed using a NanoDrop ND-1000 and an Agilent 2100. Library construction relied on multiplex PCR. The run used an Illumina HiSeq 2500. TCRbeta libraries were constructed through three rounds of nested PCR with primers (Table S4) according to protocols modified from ARM-PCR. TCRdb took the public reads, trimmed them with fastp at Q25, ran MiXCR for clone calling and kept in-frame beta chains. Each CDR3 protein gets just one entry, which takes the most common genes and DNA from the rows behind it. This sample is represented by 70,000 to 90,000 distinct CDR3 sequences; 60% to 85% of them were singletons. The ten largest clones take up about 12% of the sample.

Sample: lung tumor tissue. Every receptor here comes from a woman in her fifties or sixties with non-small cell lung cancer.

The genes are TRBV12-3 or TRBV12-4 and TRBJ1-2; 7 nucleotides agree with TRBD1. The CDR3 consists of 13 residues. CDR3 protein: CVSSLDRVYGYTF. CDR3 nucleotides: TGTGTAAGCAGTCTCGACAGGGTTTATGGCTACACCTTC.

With regard to this clonotype: At one end, the junction sequence differs from germline, possibly due to a read error. The chain has TRBV12-3 or TRBV12-4 and TRBJ2-1, with 8 bases lining up with TRBD1. The length of the CDR3 is 16 residues. The CDR3 sequence: CPSFPGGQDLINEQFF. In DNA form, the CDR3 reads TGTCCCAGCTTCCCCGGGGGACAGGACTTGATTAATGAGCAGTTCTTC.

Points on this clonotype: This likely comes from a read error, as the CDR3 has no conserved phenylalanine or tryptophan at its end. The limits of the CDR3 on the DNA are not certain, so only TCRdb's listed CDR3 is given. The chain's CDR3 is CASGTGRGSYNEKFY. V usage is TRBV12-5 and J usage is TRBJ2-1. Germline V gives CDR1 LGHNT, CDR2 FRNRAP. The CDR3 spans 15 amino acids, including both terminal residues.

On this clonotype itself: A read error may be the cause here, since a much bigger clone is one base away. Here the CDR3 omits its conserved ending phenylalanine or tryptophan, so a read error is the likely source. The chain employs TRBV6-6 and TRBJ2-1; 10 positions agree with TRBD2. The CDR3 has 16 amino acids. The germline gives CDR1 MNHNY, CDR2 SVGAGI (reference sequence). CDR3 protein: CASRDRAGGSYNGQFL. The DNA of the CDR3 is TGTGCCAGCAGAGACAGAGCGGGAGGGTCCTACAATGGGCAGTTCCTC.

This clonotype has a count of ten or more. The chain links TRBV6-5 to TRBJ2-1; 8 bases map to TRBD2. Germline-derived CDR1 and CDR2 are MNHEY and SVGAGI. The CDR3 consists of 16 residues. The trim removed 4 bases at V and 1 base at J, leaving 6 bases unmatched. CDR3 nucleotide sequence: TGTGCCAGCAGTTCCTGGACTAGCCTTTCCTACAATGAGCAGTTCTTC. This sequence encodes CASSSWTSLSYNEQFF.

This sequence joins TRBV24-1 and TRBJ2-3; no clear D gene. The V end was cut by 0 bases, the J end by 11 bases, with 11 bases between. The CDR3 is made up of 13 amino acids. Germline V CDR1 and CDR2: KGHDR, SFDVKD. CDR3 region: CATSDLGKNMQYF. The CDR3 coding sequence is TGTGCCACCAGTGATTTGGGGAAGAATATGCAGTATTTT.

This clonotype has a single count. A much bigger clone sits one base away, suggesting this may be a read error. V gene TRBV20-1 combines with J gene TRBJ1-4; 8 bases are shared with TRBD1. The germline V gene has CDR1 DFQATT and CDR2 SNEGSKA (reference sequence). This CDR3 spans 15 amino acids. The V and J ends lost 4 bases and 3 bases, in that order; junction bases with no gene match: 7. This CDR3 reads CSAIGQGAANEKLFF. CDR3 sequence (DNA): TGCAGTGCTATAGGGCAGGGGGCCGCTAATGAAAAACTGTTTTTT.

A remark on this clonotype: A junction end diverges from the germline sequence, so it may reflect a read error. CDR3 protein: CSAREGQEIQYF. The CDR3 nucleotides are TGCAGTGCTAGAGAGGGACAAGAGATCCAGTACTTC. This chain joins TRBV20-1 and TRBJ2-5; weak D call: TRBD1 (6 bases). CDR3 size: 12 residues. The V gene's germline CDR1 is DFQATT and CDR2 SNEGSKA (reference sequence).

Comments on this clonotype: Given the absence of the conserved phenylalanine or tryptophan at the CDR3 end, a read error is likely. The DNA is omitted, as the CDR3 cannot be located on it reliably, and the CDR3 follows TCRdb's listing. This chain uses TRBV13 with TRBJ2-1; the table's TRBD1 call for D was not verified on the DNA. Germline V gene lookup returns CDR1 PRHDT and CDR2 FYEKMQ (reference sequence). The CDR3 adds up to 15 amino acids, both ends counted. The CDR3 reads CASSSSDREGAEQSL.

Turning to this clonotype: This sequence may be a read error, since a much larger clone differs from it by one base. The V gene is TRBV20-1, the J gene TRBJ2-5; 7 nucleotides agree with TRBD2. V lost 3 bases to trimming and J lost 5 bases; unmatched junction nucleotides: 12. Germline lookup yields CDR1 DFQATT and CDR2 SNEGSKA (reference sequence). This CDR3 has 15 amino acids. The CDR3 DNA is TGCAGTGCTAGTCCGGGATTAAGGGGAGGGGAGACCCAGTACTTC. Amino acids: CSASPGLRGGETQYF.

The chain is built from TRBV29-1 and TRBJ2-1; 10 nucleotides agree with TRBD2. Germline loops: CDR1 SQVTM, CDR2 ANQGSEA. The CDR3 runs to 13 residues. CDR3 sequence reads: CSAKKREGSEQFF. CDR3 DNA: TGCAGTGCCAAGAAGCGGGAGGGAAGTGAACAGTTCTTC.

As regards this clonotype: This could be a read error, since a much larger clone is one nucleotide away. V is TRBV28 and J is TRBJ2-2; D unclear. The CDR3 sequence is 13 residues long. Germline values: CDR1 MDHEN, CDR2 SYDVKM. CDR3 nucleotide sequence: TGTGCCTCGAGGTACCCAAACACCTGGGAGCTGTTTTTT. Its protein product is CASRYPNTWELFF.

The CDR3 DNA reads TGTGCCAGCAGCCAAGATGCGGGGCGCGGGAGTGGCTACACCTTC. This codes for CASSQDAGRGSGYTF. The chain couples TRBV4-2 to TRBJ1-2; D might be TRBD1 (5 bases). The CDR3 has 15 amino acids. Looked up from germline, CDR1 is LGHNA and CDR2 is YNFKEQ. Trimming stripped 0 bases from V and 7 bases from J, with 15 bases between.

Regarding this clonotype: Mismatch with germline at one junction end may stem from a read error. The chain employs TRBV4-2 and TRBJ2-6; D remains ambiguous. The CDR3 totals 15 residues. The germline V gene has CDR1 LGHNA and CDR2 YNFKEQ. The CDR3 loop is CTSSLSRSGANVLTF. The CDR3 region has the DNA TGTACCAGCAGCCTCAGTCGTTCTGGGGCCAACGTCCTGACTTTC.

J is TRBJ2-3 and V is TRBV7-2; TRBD2 matches at 10 bases. The CDR3 sequence is 15 residues long. Germline V lookup: CDR1 SGHTA, CDR2 FQGNSA. With 4 bases clipped from V and 6 bases from J, the junction kept 7 bases outside the gene matches. CDR3 in amino acids: CASSSGLADGDTQYF. CDR3 bases: TGTGCCAGCAGCTCCGGACTAGCGGATGGGGATACGCAGTATTTT.

The chain recombines TRBV6-2 or TRBV6-3 with TRBJ2-1; D is unresolved. Germline V gene lookup returns CDR1 MNHEY and CDR2 SVGEGT. This CDR3 spans 14 amino acids. CDR3 sequence (DNA): TGTGGCATCAGTTATACGGAGAGCGCAAGTGAGCAGTTCTTC. Translating gives CGISYTESASEQFF.

This clonotype occurred once. The V and J genes are TRBV20-1 and TRBJ1-1, with D possibly matching TRBD1 (5 bases). V was shortened by 5 bases and J by 3 bases, with 16 bases between the two germline ends. The CDR3 covers 14 residues. CDR1 and CDR2 (germline): DFQATT, SNEGSKA (reference sequence). CDR3: CSAGTGGGYTEAFF. The CDR3 nucleotides read TGCAGTGCTGGAACGGGGGGAGGGTACACTGAAGCTTTCTTT.

This clonotype is medium-sized within its sample. The J gene is TRBJ2-7, the V gene TRBV10-3, with D perhaps matching TRBD1 or TRBD2 (5 bases each). V lost 8 bases to trimming and J lost 0 bases, with 11 bases between them. The CDR3 spans 13 residues. Per the germline V gene, CDR1 is ENHRY and CDR2 is SYGVKD. CDR3 region: CAIEGQDSYEQYF. The CDR3, as DNA: TGTGCCATCGAGGGGCAGGACTCCTACGAGCAGTACTTC.

The chain is built from TRBV20-1 and TRBJ2-7, with TRBD2 identical over 7 bases. Germline values: CDR1 DFQATT, CDR2 SNEGSKA (reference sequence). The CDR3 extends over 13 amino acids. CDR3 bases: TGCGGTACTAGAGGGAGGGACTCCTACGAGCAGTACTTC. Protein product: CGTRGRDSYEQYF.

This clonotype was counted once. A read error may account for a junction end that differs from germline. The V gene is TRBV7-8, the J gene TRBJ2-7; no firm D call. Looked up from germline, CDR1 is SGHVS and CDR2 is FQNEAQ. There are 13 residues in the CDR3. The DNA of the CDR3 is TGTACCAGCAGGCCAGCACACGGCTACGAGCAGTACTTC. This codes for CTSRPAHGYEQYF.

With regard to this clonotype: At one of its ends the junction is not consistent with the germline gene, which may arise from a read error. This chain uses TRBV10-3 with TRBJ1-4, with D possibly TRBD1 on 6 matching bases. CDR3 length: 14 residues. Per the germline V gene, CDR1 is ENHRY and CDR2 is SYGVKD. The CDR3: CAFSKRGTNEKLFF. The CDR3, as DNA: TGTGCCTTCAGTAAGAGGGGGACGAATGAAAAACTGTTTTTT.

With regard to this clonotype: One end of the junction does not line up with germline, which may come from a read error. This rearrangement joins TRBV11-1 to TRBJ2-2, with D possibly being TRBD2 (5 bases). Germline V lookup: CDR1 SGHAT, CDR2 FQDESV (reference sequence). The CDR3 has 13 amino acids. DNA of the CDR3: TGTACCAGCAGACCTAGGGCCACCGGGGAGCTTTCTTTT. Its translation is CTSRPRATGELSF.

About this clonotype: One end of the junction varies from germline; a read error may be responsible. The chain has TRBV11-3 and TRBJ2-7; perhaps TRBD2 as D (5 bases). CDR1 and CDR2 (germline): SGHNT, YENEEA. CDR3 length: 12 amino acids. The CDR3 protein is CASYRGNGEHYF. DNA for the CDR3: TGTGCCAGCTACCGGGGTAACGGCGAGCACTACTTC.

A note on this clonotype: The junction differs from germline at one of its ends, possibly a read error. CDR3 protein: CAGSYSICHKQFF. In nucleotides, the CDR3 is TGTGCCGGCAGTTACTCGATTTGCCATAAGCAGTTCTTC. The chain carries TRBV6-2 or TRBV6-3 and TRBJ2-1; D gene unclear. Germline loops: CDR1 MNHEY, CDR2 SVGEGT. The CDR3 consists of 13 residues.